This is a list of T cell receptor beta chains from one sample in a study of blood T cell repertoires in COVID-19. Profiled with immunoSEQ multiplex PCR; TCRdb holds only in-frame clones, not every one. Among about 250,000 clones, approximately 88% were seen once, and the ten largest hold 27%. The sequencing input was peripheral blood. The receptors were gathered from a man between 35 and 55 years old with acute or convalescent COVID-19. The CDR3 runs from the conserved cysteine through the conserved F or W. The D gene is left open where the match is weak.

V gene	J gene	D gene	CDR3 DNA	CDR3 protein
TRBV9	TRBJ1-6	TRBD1	TGTGCCAGCAGCGTTGACAGGGGGCGATCACCCCTCCACTTT	CASSVDRGRSPLHF
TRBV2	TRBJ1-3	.	TGTGCCAGCATCGGACAGTTCTCTGGAAACACCATATATTTT	CASIGQFSGNTIYF
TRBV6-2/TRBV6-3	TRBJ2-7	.	TGTGCCAGCAGTTATGGTCCTACCTACGAGCAGTACTTC	CASSYGPTYEQYF
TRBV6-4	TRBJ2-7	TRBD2	TGTGCCAGCAGTGACTTAGCGGGAGGGAGCGAGCAGTACTTC	CASSDLAGGSEQYF
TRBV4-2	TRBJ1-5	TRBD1	TGTGCCAGCAGCCAAACCTTTCGACAGGGAGACCAGCCCCAGCATTTT	CASSQTFRQGDQPQHF
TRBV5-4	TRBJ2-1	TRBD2	TGTGCCAGCAGCTTGGCAGCGAAGCGGGAGGCCCCGGGTAATGAGCAGTTCTTC	CASSLAAKREAPGNEQFF
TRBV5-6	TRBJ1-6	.	TGTGCCAGCAGCACCAACCTTGGACACCTAAATAATTCACCCCTCCACTTT	CASSTNLGHLNNSPLHF
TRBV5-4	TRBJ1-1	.	TGTGCCAGCAGCTTTTCGGGGAACACTGAAGCTTTCTTT	CASSFSGNTEAFF
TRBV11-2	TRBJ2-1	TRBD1	TGTGCCAGCAGCCCGGGACAGGGTTACAATGAGCAGTTCTTC	CASSPGQGYNEQFF
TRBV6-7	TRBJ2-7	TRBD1	TGTGCCAGCAGTTACCCGCAAGGGGGGACAGGGGCCTACGAGCAGTACTTC	CASSYPQGGTGAYEQYF
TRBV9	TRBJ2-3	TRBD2	TGTGCCAGCAGCTACTCCGAGACTAGCGGGAGCGACACAGATACGCAGTATTTT	CASSYSETSGSDTDTQYF
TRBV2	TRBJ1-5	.	TGTGCCAGCAGTGAAGCGCCCGGGATCGGCAATCAGCCCCAGCATTTT	CASSEAPGIGNQPQHF
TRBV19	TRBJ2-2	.	TGTGCCAGTACCAAGGCTAGCGAGTACACCGGGGAGCTGTTTTTT	CASTKASEYTGELFF